This paragraph reports one T cell receptor delta chain. CDR1 is GEAIGNYY, CDR2 EKD, per germline. The CDR3 sequence is 17 residues long. J was trimmed by 0 bases and V by 4 bases; bases with no gene match: 13. This entry is derived from a study of gamma-delta T cells after stem cell transplantation. TCRdb applied CATT to the RT-PCR reads for clone calling. The table has about 5,400 delta-chain clones, 9.5% to 10% seen once. The chain is built from TRDV2 and TRDJ1; 7 nucleotides align to TRDD3. Specimen: gamma-delta T cells. This receptor was obtained from a human donor. It is not recorded whose cells these are; they may come from a transplant donor. The CDR3 is CACDPIRSLGDTDKLIF. CDR3 coding DNA: TGTGCCTGTGATCCTATACGTTCCCTGGGGGACACCGATAAACTCATCTTT.